A single sample is the source of the 14 T cell receptor beta chains below, sequenced in a study of blood T cell repertoires in COVID-19. The data were produced by immunoSEQ multiplex PCR, yet TCRdb's version contains in-frame clones alone and is incomplete. The sample holds roughly 100,000 clones, less than 85% seen once. Sequencing used peripheral blood. All receptors come from a man aged 65-85 years with active or convalescent COVID-19.

This clone was seen a handful of times. This chain uses TRBV5-1 with TRBJ1-4; D may be TRBD1 (6 bases). CDR3 size: 15 residues. CDR1 is SGHRS and CDR2 is YFSETQ in the germline V gene. Trimming removed 4 bases from V and 8 bases from J, with 18 bases in between. The CDR3 DNA reads TGCGCCAGCAGCGAGGACAGTAGGGGCAGGGAAAAACTGTTTTTT. Its protein product is CASSEDSRGREKLFF.

The V call is TRBV7-2, the J call TRBJ1-5; 8 bases fit TRBD1. The CDR3 length is 15 residues. Germline V gene lookup returns CDR1 SGHTA and CDR2 FQGNSA. Trimming cost V 3 bases and J 5 bases; bases outside gene matches: 6. The CDR3 loop reads CASSFGQGAYQPQHF. The CDR3 DNA reads as TGTGCCAGCAGCTTTGGACAGGGCGCCTATCAGCCCCAGCATTTT.

V and J are TRBV7-2 and TRBJ2-7; D possibly corresponds to TRBD2 (7 bases). Germline CDR1 SGHTA, CDR2 FQGNSA. Trimming cost V 5 bases and J 2 bases, with 25 bases left between them. There are 18 residues in the CDR3. The CDR3 sequence: CASSPRTMRGLSPYEQYF. The CDR3 nucleotides are TGTGCCAGCAGCCCTCGCACCATGCGGGGGCTATCTCCCTACGAGCAGTACTTC.

The chain employs TRBV30 and TRBJ2-2; D is possibly TRBD1 (6 bases). The CDR3 loop spans 13 amino acids. CDR1 GTSNPN and CDR2 SVGIG come from the germline V gene (reference sequence). Trimming pared 0 bases from V and 6 bases from J, leaving 8 bases between. The CDR3 protein is CAWSVQGSGELFF. The CDR3 DNA is TGTGCCTGGAGTGTACAGGGCTCCGGGGAGCTGTTTTTT.

The chain joins TRBV18 to TRBJ1-2, with D perhaps matching TRBD1 (6 bases). The CDR3 covers 19 residues. The V gene's germline CDR1 is KGHSH and CDR2 LQKENI. Between the trimmed V and J ends, which lost 6 bases and 3 bases, there was a span of 29 bases. CDR3 nucleotides: TGTGCCAGCTCCCACGGTGGGGGGGGCGTTCAAGACGGCGACTATGGCTACACCTTC. This encodes CASSHGGGGVQDGDYGYTF.

This clone was seen just once. The rearrangement links TRBV29-1 to TRBJ1-4, with D hard to call. The germline V gene has CDR1 SQVTM and CDR2 ANQGSEA. CDR3 length: 13 residues. The germline V and J ends were trimmed by 4 bases and 4 bases, with 10 bases remaining between them. CDR3 coding DNA: TGCAGCGTTGCCGGGGAGGATAATGAAAAACTGTTTTTT. Translated: CSVAGEDNEKLFF.

The rearrangement joins TRBV11-2 to TRBJ1-6; TRBD1 aligns across 8 bases. The germline V gene has CDR1 SGHAT and CDR2 FQNNGV. Trimming at V came to 1 base and at J to 9 bases, leaving 8 bases not matched to a gene. This CDR3 has 16 amino acids. CDR3 in amino acids: CASSLGSGTGISPLHF. For the CDR3, the DNA is TGTGCCAGCAGCTTAGGGTCGGGGACAGGAATTTCACCCCTCCACTTT.

V gene TRBV19 combines with J gene TRBJ1-2, with 7 bases fitting TRBD1. Germline CDR1 and CDR2: LNHDA and SQIVND (reference sequence). There are 15 residues in the CDR3. The trim removed 7 bases at V and 0 bases at J, leaving 8 bases unmatched. The DNA for the CDR3 is TGTGCCAGTACCCCCAGAGGGGGCTCTAACTATGGCTACACCTTC. This encodes CASTPRGGSNYGYTF.

V and J are TRBV7-9 and TRBJ2-6; TRBD1 aligns across 9 bases. With 3 bases clipped from V and 9 bases from J, the junction kept 3 bases outside the gene matches. The CDR3 sequence is 14 residues long. Per the germline V gene, CDR1 is SEHNR and CDR2 is FQNEAQ (reference sequence). The CDR3 sequence is CASSFRDRVNVLTF. In DNA form, the CDR3 reads TGTGCCAGCAGCTTCAGGGACAGGGTCAACGTCCTGACTTTC.

The chain carries TRBV19 and TRBJ1-2; tentatively, D is TRBD1 (6 bases). The CDR3 extends over 13 amino acids. Germline CDR1 LNHDA, CDR2 SQIVND (reference sequence). The V and J ends lost 4 bases and 8 bases respectively, with 14 bases between them. Here the CDR3 reads CASSNRAPWGYTF. CDR3 in DNA: TGTGCCAGTAGTAACAGGGCGCCTTGGGGCTACACCTTC. The full variable domain, in which reference TRBV19 and TRBJ1-2 provide the parts outside the CDR3, is DGGITQSPKYLFRKEGQNVTLSCEQNLNHDAMYWYRQDPGQGLRLIYYSQIVNDFQKGDIAEGYSVSREKKESFPLTVTSAQKNPTAFYLCASSNRAPWGYTFGSGTRLTVV.

This clone has just one count. The genes are TRBV20-1 and TRBJ2-5; D possibly uses TRBD1 or TRBD2 (6 bases each). This CDR3 region has 13 residues. The V gene's germline CDR1 is DFQATT and CDR2 SNEGSKA (reference sequence). V was trimmed by 3 bases and J by 1 base, leaving 9 bases between them. The CDR3 DNA is TGCAGTGCTAGTGGAGGGGGCCAAGAGACCCAGTACTTC. Amino acids: CSASGGGQETQYF.

This clone was picked up a small number of times. The same CDR3 can be traced to other DNA sequences in this sample. This chain joins TRBV19 and TRBJ2-7, with 8 nucleotides matching TRBD1. The CDR3 is 14 amino acids. The J segment lost 4 bases and the V segment lost 3 bases, leaving 5 bases of the junction unmatched. The germline gives CDR1 LNHDA, CDR2 SQIVND (reference sequence). The CDR3: CASSIGTGKYEQYF. The DNA of the CDR3 is TGTGCCAGTAGTATCGGGACAGGAAAATACGAGCAGTACTTC.

For the CDR3, the DNA is TGTGCCAGCACCAGGGAGGGGGGAGGCAATCAGCCCCAGCATTTT. This sequence encodes CASTREGGGNQPQHF. The genes are TRBV6-1 and TRBJ1-5; possibly TRBD1 for D (6 bases). V lost 7 bases and J lost 2, with 15 bases in between. Per germline, CDR1 MNHNS and CDR2 SASEGT. CDR3 length: 15 amino acids.

The CDR3 DNA reads TGCGCCAGCACGGGTAACGGTGAGGTTCGTGGCTACACCTTC. Its translation: CASTGNGEVRGYTF. The J gene is TRBJ1-2, the V gene TRBV5-1; D remains ambiguous. Trimming pared 6 bases from V and 7 bases from J, leaving 19 bases between. This CDR3 region has 14 residues. Germline assignment: CDR1 SGHRS and CDR2 YFSETQ.